Shown below are 25 T cell receptor beta chains from a single sample sequenced in a study of T cell changes during pregnancy in multiple sclerosis. TCRdb's copy holds only in-frame clones and misses some; the assay was immunoSEQ multiplex PCR. The table includes about 50,000 clones, nearly 95% detected once. The sample consisted of CD4+ T cells from peripheral blood mononuclear cells, taken after pregnancy. Receptors originate from a female donor in good health, enrolled as a control in a pregnancy study.

The chain combines TRBV29-1 with TRBJ1-3; D might be TRBD1 (6 bases). Trimming took 4 bases from V and 3 from J, leaving 19 bases between them. CDR1 is SQVTM, CDR2 ANQGSEA, per germline. There are 16 residues in the CDR3. The CDR3 reads CSVGERTGKGGNTIYF. Here the CDR3 DNA reads TGCAGCGTTGGAGAGAGAACAGGGAAAGGTGGAAACACCATATATTTT.

This chain joins TRBV15 and TRBJ2-3; D remains ambiguous. From germline, CDR1 is LNHNV and CDR2 YYDKDF (reference sequence). The CDR3 runs to 13 residues. V dropped 1 base and J dropped 5 bases, with 7 bases sitting between them. The CDR3 here is CATSRALEDTQYF. The CDR3 DNA reads as TGTGCCACCAGCAGAGCCTTAGAAGATACGCAGTATTTT.

The chain links TRBV4-1 to TRBJ1-5; D gene unclear. Germline V lookup: CDR1 MGHRA, CDR2 YSYEKL. The CDR3 totals 15 residues. V was clipped by 1 base and J by 4 bases, with 11 bases between them. In DNA, the CDR3 is TGCGCCAGCAGCCAAGTTCTTGGGCCAAATCAGCCCCAGCATTTT. This codes for CASSQVLGPNQPQHF.

The rearrangement joins TRBV4-2 to TRBJ2-1, with TRBD2 matching over 9 bases. Germline trimming cut 0 bases from V and 8 bases from J; bases unmatched to any gene: 8. CDR3 size: 16 residues. Germline CDR1 LGHNA, CDR2 YNFKEQ. The CDR3: CASSQEASGGMYEQFF. In DNA, the CDR3 is TGTGCCAGCAGCCAAGAGGCCAGCGGGGGGATGTATGAGCAGTTCTTC.

The chain combines TRBV6-6 with TRBJ1-1, with a possible D match to TRBD1 (5 bases). Trimming took 0 bases from V and 8 from J, leaving 16 bases between them. Germline loops: CDR1 MNHNY, CDR2 SVGAGI (reference sequence). The CDR3 is 15 amino acids. The CDR3, as DNA: TGTGCCAGCAGTTACTCCCAGGGTAAAAAAGTGGAAGCTTTCTTT. Protein product: CASSYSQGKKVEAFF.

This sequence joins TRBV30 and TRBJ1-5; unclear D gene. The CDR3 consists of 13 residues. V was cut by 2 bases and J by 7 bases, with 12 bases left in between. From germline, CDR1 is GTSNPN and CDR2 SVGIG (reference sequence). CDR3 coding DNA: TGTGCCTGGAGTCCCCGGGAGGGACAGCCCCAGCATTTT. It codes for CAWSPREGQPQHF.

This clone was observed once. The rearrangement links TRBV14 to TRBJ2-7; 7 bases are a match to TRBD1. Germline CDR1 is SGHDN and CDR2 is FVKESK. The CDR3 is 16 amino acids. The ends lost 3 bases at V and 0 bases at J; junction bases unmatched: 8. CDR3 sequence: CASSHRTGTVSYEQYF. Here the CDR3 DNA reads TGTGCCAGCAGCCACCGTACCGGGACAGTCTCCTACGAGCAGTACTTC. The whole variable domain, filled in from reference TRBV14 and TRBJ2-7, reads EAGVTQFPSHSVIEKGQTVTLRCDPISGHDNLYWYRRVMGKEIKFLLHFVKESKQDESGMPNNRFLAERTGGTYSTLKVQPAELEDSGVYFCASSHRTGTVSYEQYFGPGTRLTVT.

The chain has TRBV16 and TRBJ2-1; 9 positions match TRBD2. Germline V gene data show CDR1 as KGHSY and CDR2 as FQNENV. V gave up 0 bases and J gave up 2 bases; unmatched junction bases: 2. The CDR3 loop spans 16 amino acids. The CDR3 DNA is TGTGCCAGCAGCCAATCACGCGGGGGGGCCTACAATGAGCAGTTCTTC. This translates into CASSQSRGGAYNEQFF. Combining the CDR3 with reference TRBV16 and TRBJ2-1 gives the whole variable domain GEEVAQTPKHLVRGEGQKAKLYCAPIKGHSYVFWYQQVLKNEFKFLISFQNENVFDETGMPKERFSAKCLPNSPCSLEIQATKLEDSAVYFCASSQSRGGAYNEQFFGPGTRLTVL.

The CDR3 sequence: CASSYYSSGELFF. Written as DNA, the CDR3 is TGTGCCAGCAGTTACTATAGTTCCGGGGAGCTGTTTTTT. The chain employs TRBV6-5 and TRBJ2-2; D is ambiguous. Trimming pared 1 base from V and 6 bases from J, leaving 6 bases between. The CDR3 consists of 13 residues. Germline CDR1 MNHEY, CDR2 SVGAGI.

This clone was seen only once. The V and J genes are TRBV29-1 and TRBJ2-5; 10 nucleotides align to TRBD1. The CDR3 consists of 14 residues. CDR1 and CDR2 from the germline V gene are SQVTM and ANQGSEA. J gave up 7 bases and V 4 bases, and 9 bases lay outside the gene matches. As DNA, the CDR3 is TGCAGCGTTGCGGCCGGGACAGGGGATACGACCCAGTACTTC. Translation gives CSVAAGTGDTTQYF.

This clone was seen a handful of times. V is TRBV2 and J is TRBJ1-5; 9 positions match TRBD1. CDR3 length: 15 residues. V lost 4 bases and J lost 4; bases outside the gene matches: 5. The germline CDR1 and CDR2 sequences are SNHLY and FYNNEI. CDR3 region: CASSGTGVGNQPQHF. CDR3 DNA: TGTGCCAGCAGTGGGACAGGGGTTGGGAATCAGCCCCAGCATTTT. The whole variable domain, remainder taken from reference TRBV2 and TRBJ1-5, is EPEVTQTPSHQVTQMGQEVILRCVPISNHLYFYWYRQILGQKVEFLVSFYNNEISEKSEIFDDQFSVERPDGSNFTLKIRSTKLEDSAMYFCASSGTGVGNQPQHFGDGTRLSIL.

As to this clone: The limits of the CDR3 on the DNA are not certain, so only TCRdb's listed CDR3 is given. The chain uses TRBV19 and TRBJ2-2; TRBD1 was called by the table and not checked on the DNA. The CDR3 contains 15 residues when both ends are counted. CDR1 is LNHDA and CDR2 is SQIVND in the germline V gene (reference sequence). The chain's CDR3 is CASSFWPRDTGELFF.

The rearrangement links TRBV19 to TRBJ1-2, with D perhaps TRBD1 (6 bases). Deletions cut 6 bases from V and 8 bases from J, with 19 bases between. The CDR3 sequence is 14 residues long. From germline, CDR1 is LNHDA and CDR2 SQIVND (reference sequence). The CDR3 DNA reads as TGTGCCAGTAGCTCTCAGGGGCTTTGGGGGGGCTACACCTTC. Translating gives CASSSQGLWGGYTF.

CDR3 sequence (DNA): TGTGCCAGCAGCTCCCTGGACAGGGTAGGGGCTGGTGTCAGCTACGAGCAGTACTTC. It codes for CASSSLDRVGAGVSYEQYF. The chain employs TRBV13 and TRBJ2-7; 8 nucleotides line up with TRBD1. V lost 4 bases to trimming and J lost 3 bases; unmatched junction nucleotides: 20. The germline V gene has CDR1 PRHDT and CDR2 FYEKMQ (reference sequence). The length of the CDR3 is 19 residues.

V and J are TRBV7-9 and TRBJ2-5; 8 nucleotides line up with TRBD1. J lost 5 bases, V lost 4 bases, and 9 bases had no gene match. There are 15 residues in the CDR3. Germline assignment: CDR1 SEHNR and CDR2 FQNEAQ (reference sequence). The CDR3 sequence is CASSSYRGVQETQYF. Written as DNA, the CDR3 is TGTGCCAGCAGCTCTTACAGGGGGGTTCAGGAGACCCAGTACTTC.

This chain uses TRBV11-2 with TRBJ1-1; no reliable D call. The CDR3 has 15 residues. Trimming stripped 0 bases from V and 1 base from J, with 9 bases between. From germline, CDR1 is SGHAT and CDR2 FQNNGV. The CDR3 loop reads CASSLDPSGNTEAFF. DNA of the CDR3: TGTGCCAGCAGCTTAGATCCGTCGGGGAACACTGAAGCTTTCTTT. Variable domain in full (rest from reference TRBV11-2 and TRBJ1-1): EAGVAQSPRYKIIEKRQSVAFWCNPISGHATLYWYQQILGQGPKLLIQFQNNGVVDDSQLPKDRFSAERLKGVDSTLKIQPAKLEDSAVYLCASSLDPSGNTEAFFGQGTRLTVV.

The chain uses TRBV7-2 and TRBJ2-5, with 13 bases fitting TRBD2. Germline V gene sequence: CDR1 SGHTA, CDR2 FQGNSA. Trimming at V came to 2 bases and at J to 5 bases, leaving 8 bases not matched to a gene. This CDR3 spans 17 amino acids. The CDR3 is CASSLTSGRGLGETQYF. The CDR3, as DNA: TGTGCCAGCAGCTTAACTAGCGGGAGGGGTCTAGGGGAGACCCAGTACTTC. Complete variable domain (other parts from reference TRBV7-2 and TRBJ2-5): GAGVSQSPSNKVTEKGKDVELRCDPISGHTALYWYRQSLGQGLEFLIYFQGNSAPDKSGLPSDRFSAERTGGSVSTLTIQRTQQEDSAVYLCASSLTSGRGLGETQYFGPGTRLLVL.

This chain links TRBV29-1 with TRBJ2-1; maybe TRBD2 (5 bases). CDR3 size: 13 residues. Germline V CDR1 and CDR2: SQVTM, ANQGSEA. V was cut by 3 bases and J by 9 bases, with 15 bases left in between. Here the CDR3 DNA reads TGCAGCGTTGAGTTCCTAGCTTCGGGTGAGCAGTTCTTC. Translation: CSVEFLASGEQFF.

The chain is built from TRBV1 and TRBJ2-5; the tabulated D call, TRBD2, remains unverified against the DNA. TRBV1 is termed a pseudogene. This CDR3 has 17 residues. CDR3 amino acids: CTSSQVGSGRNVETQYF. The CDR3 DNA follows: TGCACCAGCAGCCAAGTGGGTAGCGGGAGGAACGTCGAGACCCAGTACTTC.

The rearrangement links TRBV2 to TRBJ1-2, with D maybe TRBD1 (6 bases). Germline values: CDR1 SNHLY, CDR2 FYNNEI. V was shortened by 4 bases and J by 3 bases, with 9 bases between the two germline ends. The CDR3 consists of 13 residues. CDR3 in amino acids: CASSVQGDYGYTF. CDR3 nucleotide sequence: TGTGCCAGCAGTGTACAGGGTGACTATGGCTACACCTTC.

The J gene is TRBJ1-3, the V gene TRBV6-6; a possible D gene is TRBD1 (5 bases). The length of the CDR3 is 15 residues. V gave up 10 bases and J gave up 2 bases, with 18 bases separating them. Germline V gives CDR1 MNHNY, CDR2 SVGAGI (reference sequence). In DNA, the CDR3 is TGTGCCACCTCACGCGGTCAAGGGGCTGGAAACACCATATATTTT. As protein: CATSRGQGAGNTIYF.

The V gene is TRBV14, the J gene TRBJ2-1; 10 bases agree with TRBD2. The CDR3 length is 15 residues. Trimming at V came to 7 bases and at J to 9 bases, leaving 12 bases not matched to a gene. CDR1 is SGHDN, CDR2 FVKESK, per germline. The DNA for the CDR3 is TGTGCCAGCAATCCCGCGGGACTAGCGTTCGGTGAGCAGTTCTTC. This sequence encodes CASNPAGLAFGEQFF.

In this sample, this clone turned up once. The chain combines TRBV5-1 with TRBJ1-4; D unresolved. Germline V CDR1 and CDR2: SGHRS, YFSETQ. The CDR3 loop spans 13 amino acids. The V and J ends lost 1 base and 7 bases respectively, with 8 bases between them. The CDR3 loop reads CASSLSGGEKLFF. The CDR3 DNA follows: TGCGCCAGCAGCTTGTCGGGAGGTGAAAAACTGTTTTTT.

V gene TRBV9 combines with J gene TRBJ2-1; perhaps TRBD1 as D (6 bases). Trimming removed 0 bases from V and 12 bases from J, with 16 bases in between. Germline CDR1 and CDR2: SGDLS and YYNGEE. CDR3 size: 14 residues. The CDR3 protein is CASSVDTGPRGQFF. CDR3 DNA sequence: TGTGCCAGCAGCGTAGATACAGGGCCCAGGGGGCAGTTCTTC.

V gene TRBV11-2 combines with J gene TRBJ2-5, with D possibly being TRBD1 (6 bases). Germline V gene sequence: CDR1 SGHAT, CDR2 FQNNGV. The CDR3 sequence is 17 residues long. Trimming shortened V by 5 bases and J by 2 bases, and 21 bases separated the two germline ends. CDR3 DNA: TGTGCCAGCAGCAACGGGCCCTTACAGGGTCGGCAAGAGACCCAGTACTTC. This gives the protein CASSNGPLQGRQETQYF.